These T cell receptor beta chains were read from a single sample in a study of graft-versus-host responses after intestinal transplantation. Their antigens remain unidentified. Clones were read by immunoSEQ multiplex PCR, and TCRdb kept only the in-frame ones, dropping some. The sample yields about 120,000 clones, 90% to 95% seen once. Sample: unstimulated CD8+ T cells sorted from spleen or lymph node cells, taken before transplant. These receptors were obtained from a human donor who was the organ donor for an intestinal transplant. CDR3s include the opening cysteine and the closing phenylalanine or tryptophan. The D gene is left open where the match is weak. The size field is filled for only some rows; it gives once, few, many or a size class.

size,D,J,V,DNA,CDR3
-,-,TRBJ1-1,TRBV10-2,TGCGCCAGCGAGGGGGAGAACACTGAAGCTTTCTTT,CASEGENTEAFF
-,-,TRBJ1-1,TRBV4-1,TGCGCCAGCAGCCAAGTTGGCAGGAGGAACACTGAAGCTTTCTTT,CASSQVGRRNTEAFF
-,-,TRBJ2-1,TRBV7-9,TGTGCCAGCAGCTTAGCACGGGGCAACTACAATGAGCAGTTCTTC,CASSLARGNYNEQFF
-,-,TRBJ2-1,TRBV19,TGTGCCAGTACGCAGGTAGGGAGTGAGCAGTTCTTC,CASTQVGSEQFF
-,TRBD1,TRBJ1-1,TRBV9,TGTGCCAGCAGCGTCGGGGACAGGGGAGGACACACTGAAGCTTTCTTT,CASSVGDRGGHTEAFF
-,-,TRBJ1-2,TRBV10-3,TGTGCCATCAGTGAGTCATCCGGAATCTATGGCTACACCTTC,CAISESSGIYGYTF
-,-,TRBJ2-7,TRBV11-3,TGTGCCAGCAGCTTAGATAATCACGAGCAGTACTTC,CASSLDNHEQYF
-,-,TRBJ2-1,TRBV29-1,TGCAGCGTACAACAGGGCAATGAGCAGTTCTTC,CSVQQGNEQFF
-,-,TRBJ2-1,TRBV4-3,TGCGCCAGCAGCCAAGATCCCGCACAGGGCTCCTACAATGAGCAGTTCTTC,CASSQDPAQGSYNEQFF
-,-,TRBJ2-1,TRBV25-1,TGTGCCAGCAGTATACAGGGTGTTGGGGATGAGCAGTTCTTC,CASSIQGVGDEQFF
-,-,TRBJ2-1,TRBV13,TGTGCCAGCAGCGACGGGCACAGCTCCTACAATGAGCAGTTCTTC,CASSDGHSSYNEQFF
-,TRBD2,TRBJ2-1,TRBV5-1,TGCGCCAGCAGCTGGACTAGCGGGAGTGAGCAGTTCTTC,CASSWTSGSEQFF
-,-,TRBJ2-1,TRBV27,TGTGCCAGCAGTTTGGGAGGCCCATACAATGAGCAGTTCTTC,CASSLGGPYNEQFF
-,TRBD2,TRBJ2-7,TRBV19,TGTGCCAGTAGCGCAGCGACTAGCGGGATGGCCAACTACGAGCAGTACTTC,CASSAATSGMANYEQYF
once,-,TRBJ2-3,TRBV4-2,TGTGCCAGCAGCCAAGATATCTGGGACACAGATACGCAGTATTTT,CASSQDIWDTDTQYF
-,-,TRBJ2-7,TRBV18,TGTGCCAGCTCACCATCCAGTTCCGAGCAGTACTTC,CASSPSSSEQYF
once,-,TRBJ1-2,TRBV4-1,TGCGCCAGCAGCCAAGAAACTTCAGGGGATCGGTATGGCTACACCTTC,CASSQETSGDRYGYTF
-,-,TRBJ2-3,TRBV2,TGTGCCTGGACGAAGACTACCCTAACAACAGATACGCAGTATTTT,CAWTKTTLTTDTQYF
-,TRBD2,TRBJ2-2,TRBV6-5,TGTGCCAGCACAGGACTAGCGGGTACCGGGGAGCTGTTTTTT,CASTGLAGTGELFF
-,TRBD2,TRBJ2-3,TRBV5-1,TGCGCCAGCAGCCGAAAGCGGGAGCATCAAGATACGCAGTATTTT,CASSRKREHQDTQYF
-,-,TRBJ1-1,TRBV4-2,TGTGCCAGCAGCCAGGGCAGAGAATTGAACACTGAAGCTTTCTTT,CASSQGRELNTEAFF
once,TRBD2,TRBJ2-1,TRBV2,TGTGCCAGCAGTGGCCAGGTGGCTAGCGGGAGCCCCAGCTACAATGAGCAGTTCTTC,CASSGQVASGSPSYNEQFF
-,TRBD2,TRBJ2-1,TRBV5-1,TGCGCCAGCAGCTTGGGGTTAGCGGGAGGTAATGAGCAGTTCTTC,CASSLGLAGGNEQFF
once,-,TRBJ2-2,TRBV11-3,TGTGCCAGCAGCGCTACCAGAGATACCACCGGGGAGCTGTTTTTT,CASSATRDTTGELFF
-,-,TRBJ2-5,TRBV6-6,TGTGCCAGCAGACTAGCCGGGGGAGAGACCCAGTACTTC,CASRLAGGETQYF
-,-,TRBJ2-5,TRBV28,TGTGCCAGCAGTTTTTTCAGGGGCTCGGAGACCCAGTACTTC,CASSFFRGSETQYF
-,-,TRBJ2-3,TRBV29-1,TGCAGCGTTGATGTAGCACCCGGCACAGATACGCAGTATTTT,CSVDVAPGTDTQYF
-,TRBD1,TRBJ2-7,TRBV28,TGTGCCAGCAGTGGGGACAGTACCTACGAGCAGTACTTC,CASSGDSTYEQYF
-,TRBD1,TRBJ1-1,TRBV7-9,TGTGCCAGCAGCTTAGGGACAGGGGGTCGGACTGAAGCTTTCTTT,CASSLGTGGRTEAFF
-,-,TRBJ2-7,TRBV4-3,TGCGCCAGCAGCCAAGACGTTGTGTCTAGCGACTACGAGCAGTACTTC,CASSQDVVSSDYEQYF
-,-,TRBJ1-1,TRBV5-4,TGTGCCAGCATCAAATCAGGGGAAGCTTTCTTT,CASIKSGEAFF